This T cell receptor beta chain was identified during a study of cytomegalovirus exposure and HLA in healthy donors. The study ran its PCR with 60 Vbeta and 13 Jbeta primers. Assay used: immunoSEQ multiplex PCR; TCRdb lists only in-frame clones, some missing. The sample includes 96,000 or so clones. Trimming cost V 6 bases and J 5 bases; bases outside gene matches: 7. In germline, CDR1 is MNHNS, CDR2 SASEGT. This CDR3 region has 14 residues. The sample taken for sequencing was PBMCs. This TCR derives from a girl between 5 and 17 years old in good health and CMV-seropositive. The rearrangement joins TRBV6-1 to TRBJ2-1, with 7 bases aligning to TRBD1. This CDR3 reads CASSKRDSNNEQFF. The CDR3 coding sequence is TGTGCCAGCAGCAAAAGGGACAGCAACAATGAGCAGTTCTTC.